This entry describes one TCR beta chain. 60 Vbeta and 13 Jbeta primers were used in PCR. Sequencing was performed with immunoSEQ multiplex PCR; in TCRdb, only in-frame clones are kept and a portion is missing. The repertoire holds about 200,000 clones, about 81% seen once, with about 3% in the top ten. The CDR3 loop spans 16 amino acids. CDR1 and CDR2 from the germline V gene are SGHAT and FQNNGV. V was shortened by 0 bases and J by 0 bases, with 9 bases between the two germline ends. These data originate in a study of cytomegalovirus exposure and HLA in healthy donors. The rearrangement joins TRBV11-2 to TRBJ1-3; no reliable D call. The receptor comes from a woman aged 40 to 55 in good health and CMV-seronegative. Sequencing was carried out using PBMCs. CDR3 protein: CASSLDGRLSGNTIYF. The CDR3 nucleotides read TGTGCCAGCAGCTTAGATGGCCGTCTCTCTGGAAACACCATATATTTT.